This T cell receptor beta chain emerged from a study of identical twins. The ends were cut back, 3 bases at V and 4 bases at J, with 13 bases in the middle. The CDR3 contains 15 residues. The germline CDR1 and CDR2 sequences are KGHSH and LQKENI. Each CDR3 protein is one row after TCRdb ran MiXCR on the 5' RACE reads. The data show 400,000 to 500,000 distinct CDR3 sequences, 18% seen once. Material: naive T cells sorted from blood. This sequence joins TRBV18 and TRBJ2-1, with a weak D call TRBD2 (5 bases). This receptor was identified in a man aged 50 to 59 in good health. This chain's CDR3 is CASSPQQRGYNEQFF. Written as DNA, the CDR3 is TGTGCCAGCTCACCCCAGCAACGGGGATACAATGAGCAGTTCTTC.